This TCR beta chain came from a study of T-cell memory formation after mild COVID-19 (dated by TCRdb to about 2021). Study-level background: TCR sequence clusters from the two donors were largely donor specific. Longitudinal TCRalpha and TCRbeta repertoire sequencing tracked T-cell clones expanding and contracting after mild COVID-19 in a couple of donors. Two young, previously healthy adult volunteers, one female and one male, were included in the cohort. Overall results and qualifications from the work: Balanced CD4/CD8 phenotypes were observed for clones contracting from day 15 to 85, whereas a bias towards CD4+ was observed for a second wave of clones expanding from day 15 to 37. Only a couple of mild cases were covered by the study, and larger cohorts that include severe cases with pre-infection samples were considered necessary. Contracting CD4+ clones were located mainly in the CM and EM memory subsets, whereas CD8+ clones were found to be enriched in EMRA. Some responding clones were found in pre-infection memory, which suggests that pre-existing cross-reactive memory T cells took part in the SARS-CoV-2 response. SARS-CoV-2 specificity was not confirmed for the second-wave clones peaking on day 37.

Sequencing was carried out with an Illumina NovaSeq 6000. TCRalpha and TCRbeta cDNA libraries were built by 5'RACE with constant-segment primers, adding sample barcodes and unique molecular identifiers. Trizol reagent was used to extract RNA from every sample. Amplification of the libraries took two PCR steps, and the second step added a second sample barcode plus Illumina TruSeq adapters. Sequencing of libraries was performed on an Illumina NovaSeq with 2 x 150 bp paired-end reads. As for the authors' bioinformatics: The reads were demultiplexed and collapsed into UMI-guided consensus sequences using migec v1.2.7. Using mixcr v2.1.11, the UMI consensuses were aligned to TRA and TRB V and J templates and assembled into clonotypes. Clonotypes were classified as expanded or contracted when called significant by both edgeR and NoisET, with noise models trained on biological replicates. edgeR calls used a false discovery rate-adjusted p below 0.01 and a log2 fold-change threshold of 1. PCA with hierarchical clustering of max-normalized trajectories of the 1000 most abundant clonotypes was used as exploratory dynamics analysis. The CD4 or CD8 phenotype of responding clones was assigned using the separately sequenced CD4+ and CD8+ repertoires. The raw public reads went through TCRdb reprocessing: fastp at Q25, MiXCR clone calling, in-frame beta chains kept. Records with the same CDR3 protein are collapsed into one entry carrying the most frequent genes and DNA. It is TCRdb's table, rather than the study itself, that gives the V and J calls and clone size. The sample records approximately 560,000 distinct CDR3 sequences, approximately 15% of which are singletons. Together, the top ten hold approximately 8.1% of the sample.

Counted from cysteine to phenylalanine, this CDR3 has 14 amino acids. Only CDR3 DNA is held: 42 bases, read in frame from base 1. The junction shows trimming of 4 bases on V and 14 bases on J, plus 20 bases between the germline ends. CDR1 and CDR2 are read off the germline V gene as MNHNS and SASEGT. PBMCs were isolated by Ficoll-Paque density gradient centrifugation. Worth noting for this clonotype: Its binding antigen is unknown. It has no much larger one-base neighbor in the sample; base qualities were not kept.

The clonotype was recovered from an adult woman who had mild COVID-19 (a few samples of this study predate the infection). The sample titles of this study are shuffled in the database, so cell type and time point are left out; the donor was told from shared clones. The V gene is TRBV6-1 and the J gene is TRBJ1-4; TRBD1 is possibly the D segment (6 matching bases). The sample comprised PBMCs or a T cell subset sorted from them (not recorded which). The nucleotide sequence reads TGTGCCAGCAGTGTTGGACAACCGAAAAGGGGGCTGTTTTTT. It translates to CASSVGQPKRGLFF.